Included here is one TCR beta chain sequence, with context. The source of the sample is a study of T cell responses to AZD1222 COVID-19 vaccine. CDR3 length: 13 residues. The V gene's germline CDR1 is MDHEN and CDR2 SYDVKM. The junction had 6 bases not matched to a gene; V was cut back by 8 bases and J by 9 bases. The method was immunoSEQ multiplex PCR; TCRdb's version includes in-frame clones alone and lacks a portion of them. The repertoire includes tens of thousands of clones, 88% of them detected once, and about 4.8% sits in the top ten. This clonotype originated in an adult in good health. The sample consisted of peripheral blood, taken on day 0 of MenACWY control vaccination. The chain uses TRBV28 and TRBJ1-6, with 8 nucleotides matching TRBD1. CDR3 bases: TGTGCCAGCCTCGGACAGGGCGGTTCACCCCTCCACTTT. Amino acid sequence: CASLGQGGSPLHF. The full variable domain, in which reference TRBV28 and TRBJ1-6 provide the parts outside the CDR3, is DVKVTQSSRYLVKRTGEKVFLECVQDMDHENMFWYRQDPGLGLRLIYFSYDVKMKEKGDIPEGYSVSREKKERFSLILESASTNQTSMYLCASLGQGGSPLHFGNGTRLTVT.